The rows below give T cell receptor beta chains drawn from one sample of a study of radiotherapy plus CTLA-4 blockade in lung cancer. TCRdb keeps only in-frame clones here, not all; method: immunoSEQ multiplex PCR. Of some 110,000 clones in the sample, 81% were seen once. Sequencing was performed on peripheral blood, taken from a patient treated with radiotherapy plus ipilimumab. These receptors originate from a human donor with non-small cell lung cancer that progressed on radiotherapy plus ipilimumab. Some clones in this sample may be carry-over from other donors' samples. Both conserved end residues are part of each CDR3. Each record gives: clone size, D gene, J gene, V gene, CDR3 protein, CDR3 DNA. A D gene is named only where the DNA matches it firmly. Size is omitted from some rows. Given values are once, few, many or a class for expanded clones.

abundance: -
d_gene: -
j_gene: TRBJ1-2
v_gene: TRBV7-2
CDR3aa: CASSALLRANYGYTF
CDR3nt: TGTGCCAGCAGCGCCCTCCTCCGAGCTAACTATGGCTACACCTTC

abundance: -
d_gene: -
j_gene: TRBJ1-2
v_gene: TRBV5-1
CDR3aa: CASSQLTTSTANGYTF
CDR3nt: TGCGCCAGCAGCCAGCTGACAACCTCAACCGCTAATGGCTACACCTTC

abundance: -
d_gene: -
j_gene: TRBJ1-2
v_gene: TRBV5-5
CDR3aa: CASSSPRGGRFDGYTF
CDR3nt: TGTGCCAGCAGCTCACCTCGGGGGGGGCGTTTTGATGGCTACACCTTC

abundance: -
d_gene: -
j_gene: TRBJ1-3
v_gene: TRBV5-6
CDR3aa: CASSGTGLAPGNTIYF
CDR3nt: TGTGCCAGCAGCGGCACAGGGTTGGCCCCTGGAAACACCATATATTTT

abundance: -
d_gene: -
j_gene: TRBJ2-2
v_gene: TRBV12-5
CDR3aa: CASGLAVDGLGTGELFF
CDR3nt: TGTGCTAGTGGTTTGGCGGTTGACGGCCTAGGGACCGGGGAGCTGTTTTTT

abundance: few
d_gene: TRBD1
j_gene: TRBJ2-5
v_gene: TRBV11-3
CDR3aa: CASSLTGTGQETQYF
CDR3nt: TGTGCCAGCAGCTTAACCGGGACAGGCCAAGAGACCCAGTACTTC

abundance: -
d_gene: -
j_gene: TRBJ2-6
v_gene: TRBV19
CDR3aa: CASSVQTGTGANVLTF
CDR3nt: TGTGCCAGTAGCGTTCAAACAGGGACTGGGGCCAACGTCCTGACTTTC

abundance: -
d_gene: -
j_gene: TRBJ2-5
v_gene: TRBV7-2
CDR3aa: CASSSDYRQETQYF
CDR3nt: TGTGCCAGCAGCTCGGACTACCGCCAAGAGACCCAGTACTTC

abundance: -
d_gene: TRBD1
j_gene: TRBJ1-2
v_gene: TRBV4-2
CDR3aa: CASSREPIDRGLDYGYTF
CDR3nt: TGTGCCAGCAGCCGAGAACCCATTGACAGGGGGCTTGACTATGGCTACACCTTC

abundance: few
d_gene: -
j_gene: TRBJ2-7
v_gene: TRBV7-9
CDR3aa: CASSLVQARPYEQYF
CDR3nt: TGTGCCAGCAGCTTAGTACAGGCCAGGCCCTACGAGCAGTACTTC

abundance: -
d_gene: -
j_gene: TRBJ1-2
v_gene: TRBV6-1
CDR3aa: CASSERGGFYGYTF
CDR3nt: TGTGCCAGCAGTGAAAGAGGGGGTTTCTATGGCTACACCTTC

abundance: -
d_gene: -
j_gene: TRBJ1-2
v_gene: TRBV15
CDR3aa: CATSLGAGRSYTF
CDR3nt: TGTGCCACCAGCCTTGGAGCAGGGAGGAGCTACACCTTC

abundance: -
d_gene: -
j_gene: TRBJ1-4
v_gene: TRBV6-6
CDR3aa: CASSYQGATNEKLFF
CDR3nt: TGTGCCAGCAGTTACCAGGGTGCAACTAATGAAAAACTGTTTTTT

abundance: few
d_gene: -
j_gene: TRBJ1-4
v_gene: TRBV5-6
CDR3aa: CASSLGIPNRAVDEKLFF
CDR3nt: TGTGCCAGCAGCTTGGGGATCCCTAACAGGGCGGTCGATGAAAAACTGTTTTTT

abundance: -
d_gene: -
j_gene: TRBJ2-7
v_gene: TRBV7-8
CDR3aa: CASSLVLGHSTREQYF
CDR3nt: TGTGCCAGCAGCTTAGTCTTGGGCCATTCTACGCGCGAGCAGTACTTC

abundance: -
d_gene: TRBD1
j_gene: TRBJ2-2
v_gene: TRBV5-1
CDR3aa: CASSLDGQGYTGELFF
CDR3nt: TGCGCCAGCAGCCTCGATGGACAGGGATACACCGGGGAGCTGTTTTTT

abundance: -
d_gene: -
j_gene: TRBJ2-3
v_gene: TRBV10-3
CDR3aa: CAIRERSTDTQYF
CDR3nt: TGTGCCATCAGAGAACGTAGCACAGATACGCAGTATTTT

abundance: once
d_gene: TRBD2
j_gene: TRBJ2-3
v_gene: TRBV18
CDR3aa: CASSPPERLAGLRDTQYF
CDR3nt: TGTGCCAGCTCACCACCGGAGAGACTAGCGGGGTTACGAGATACGCAGTATTTT

abundance: -
d_gene: TRBD1
j_gene: TRBJ2-6
v_gene: TRBV5-8
CDR3aa: CASTSRTGRSGANVLTF
CDR3nt: TGTGCCAGCACTTCCCGGACAGGCCGCTCTGGGGCCAACGTCCTGACTTTC

abundance: few
d_gene: -
j_gene: TRBJ2-7
v_gene: TRBV6-5
CDR3aa: CASSHHQVSYEQYF
CDR3nt: TGTGCCAGCAGTCACCACCAGGTCTCCTACGAGCAGTACTTC

abundance: -
d_gene: TRBD1
j_gene: TRBJ2-7
v_gene: TRBV27
CDR3aa: CASSATGLGAYEQYF
CDR3nt: TGTGCCAGCAGTGCGACAGGGTTAGGGGCCTACGAGCAGTACTTC

abundance: many
d_gene: -
j_gene: TRBJ1-1
v_gene: TRBV7-2
CDR3aa: CASSLSFSMNTEAFF
CDR3nt: TGTGCCAGCAGCTTATCGTTCAGCATGAACACTGAAGCTTTCTTT

abundance: -
d_gene: -
j_gene: TRBJ2-7
v_gene: TRBV6-5
CDR3aa: CASSYSEEQYF
CDR3nt: TGTGCCAGCAGTTACTCGGAAGAGCAGTACTTC

abundance: -
d_gene: TRBD1
j_gene: TRBJ1-6
v_gene: TRBV10-3
CDR3aa: CAISKDPQGVSSPLHF
CDR3nt: TGTGCCATCAGCAAGGACCCCCAGGGGGTAAGTTCACCCCTCCACTTT

abundance: -
d_gene: -
j_gene: TRBJ2-2
v_gene: TRBV2
CDR3aa: CASLRLGTGELFF
CDR3nt: TGTGCCTCCCTAAGGCTAGGGACCGGGGAGCTGTTTTTT

abundance: -
d_gene: -
j_gene: TRBJ2-1
v_gene: TRBV18
CDR3aa: CASSRQGLEHTYNEQFF
CDR3nt: TGTGCCAGCTCACGACAGGGACTCGAACACACCTACAATGAGCAGTTCTTC

abundance: -
d_gene: -
j_gene: TRBJ2-3
v_gene: TRBV5-6
CDR3aa: CASSLGGDTQYF
CDR3nt: TGTGCCAGCAGCTTGGGAGGGGATACGCAGTATTTT

abundance: many
d_gene: -
j_gene: TRBJ2-4
v_gene: TRBV15
CDR3aa: CATSRDLAGPDIQYF
CDR3nt: TGTGCCACCAGCAGAGACTTGGCGGGCCCGGACATTCAGTACTTC

abundance: -
d_gene: TRBD1
j_gene: TRBJ1-1
v_gene: TRBV19
CDR3aa: CASSQDRATEAFF
CDR3nt: TGTGCCAGTAGTCAAGACAGGGCCACTGAAGCTTTCTTT

abundance: -
d_gene: TRBD1
j_gene: TRBJ1-4
v_gene: TRBV11-2
CDR3aa: CASSYDRGLNEKLFF
CDR3nt: TGTGCCAGCAGTTATGACAGGGGTCTAAATGAAAAACTGTTTTTT

abundance: -
d_gene: -
j_gene: TRBJ1-2
v_gene: TRBV28
CDR3aa: CASSLRRLAIRGYTF
CDR3nt: TGTGCCAGCAGTTTACGGAGATTAGCTATCCGGGGCTACACCTTC